This T cell receptor beta chain was profiled in a study of metastatic and nonmetastatic thyroid tumors. Background on the study: Malignant thyroid and benign thyroid patients provided blood and tumor or nodule tissue whose repertoires were compared. General study findings and limits: It was reported that TCR beta diversity was significantly higher in malignant thyroid tumors than benign nodules, in blood and tumor.

This clone came up many times. Its antigen is not identified. Just one base apart from a much larger clone, this may be a read error. None of the patients had undergone any treatment ahead of thyroid surgery. As originally analysed: Clinicopathological groups of papillary thyroid cancer showed CDR3 differences that were used to build a distant-metastasis classifier. TCRdb re-clonotyped the PCR reads via MiXCR. The V and J calls and clone size come from TCRdb's table, not from the authors' own analysis. The sample consists of about 47,000 clones, 20% to 25% of them appearing once. V lost 6 bases, J lost 0 bases, and 17 bases lay in between. CDR1 and CDR2 (germline): MNHNS, SASEGT. CDR3 length: 16 amino acids.

The TCR was taken from a male donor with papillary thyroid cancer or a benign thyroid nodule (not recorded which). Some clones in this sample may be carry-over from other donors' samples. The V gene is TRBV6-1, the J gene TRBJ1-1, with unresolved D. What was sequenced was blood. CDR3 residues: CASSEYSTWVNTEAFF. The CDR3 DNA follows: TGTGCCAGCAGCGAATACTCAACCTGGGTGAACACTGAAGCTTTCTTT.